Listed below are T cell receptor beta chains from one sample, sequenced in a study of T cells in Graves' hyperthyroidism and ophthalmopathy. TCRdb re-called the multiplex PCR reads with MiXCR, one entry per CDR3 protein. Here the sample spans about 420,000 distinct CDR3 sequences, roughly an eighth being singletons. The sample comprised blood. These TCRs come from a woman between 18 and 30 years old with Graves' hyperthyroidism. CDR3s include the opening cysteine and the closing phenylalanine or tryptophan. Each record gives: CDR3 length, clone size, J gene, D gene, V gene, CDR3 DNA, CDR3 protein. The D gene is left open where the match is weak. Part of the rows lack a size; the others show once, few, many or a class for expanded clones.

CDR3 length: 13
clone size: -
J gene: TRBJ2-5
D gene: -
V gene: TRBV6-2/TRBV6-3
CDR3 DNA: TGTGCCAGCAGTTACTTTGGTGTAGAGACCCAGTACTTC
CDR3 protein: CASSYFGVETQYF

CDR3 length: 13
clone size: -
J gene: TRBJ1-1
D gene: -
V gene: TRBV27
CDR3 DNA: TGTGCCAGCAGCAGGGACTTCGACACTGAAGCTTTCTTT
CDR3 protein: CASSRDFDTEAFF

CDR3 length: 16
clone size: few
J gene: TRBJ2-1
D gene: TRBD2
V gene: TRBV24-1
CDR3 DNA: TGTGCCACCAGTGATTGGGGGGGGACGGAGGGCGATGAGCAGTTCTTC
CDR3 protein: CATSDWGGTEGDEQFF

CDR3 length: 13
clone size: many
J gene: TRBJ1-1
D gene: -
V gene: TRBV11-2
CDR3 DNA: TGTGCCAGCAGCGCCGGTACGAACACTGAAGCTTTCTTT
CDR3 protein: CASSAGTNTEAFF

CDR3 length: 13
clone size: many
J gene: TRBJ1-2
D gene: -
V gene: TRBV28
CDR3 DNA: TGTGCCAGCACAATCCCCGGGGGCCACGGCTACACCTTC
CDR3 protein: CASTIPGGHGYTF

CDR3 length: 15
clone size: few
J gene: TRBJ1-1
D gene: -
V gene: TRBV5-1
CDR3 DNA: TGCGCCAGCAGCTTTGATATTAGGAGATACACTGAAGCTTTCTTT
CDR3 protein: CASSFDIRRYTEAFF

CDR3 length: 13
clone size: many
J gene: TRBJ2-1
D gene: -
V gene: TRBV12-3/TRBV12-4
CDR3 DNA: TGTGCCAGCAGTTTTAATCGGGTCCATGAGCAGTTCTTC
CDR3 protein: CASSFNRVHEQFF

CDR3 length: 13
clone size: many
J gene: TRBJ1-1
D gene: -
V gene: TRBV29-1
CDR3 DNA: TGCAGCGTTGTAGGCAGGGAGTACACTGAAGCTTTCTTT
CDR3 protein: CSVVGREYTEAFF

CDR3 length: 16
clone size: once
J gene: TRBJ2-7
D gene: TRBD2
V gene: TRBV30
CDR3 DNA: TGTGCCTCCAGACACGAGCGGGAGGGAAGCTCCTACGAGCAGTACTTC
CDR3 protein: CASRHEREGSSYEQYF

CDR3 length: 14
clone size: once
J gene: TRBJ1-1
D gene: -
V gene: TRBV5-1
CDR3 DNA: TGCGCCAGCACCGACCACGGGGGGAGGACTGAAGCTTTCTTT
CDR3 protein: CASTDHGGRTEAFF

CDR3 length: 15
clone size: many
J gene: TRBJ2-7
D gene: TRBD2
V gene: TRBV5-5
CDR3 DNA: TGTGCCAGCAGCTTGGAGGTGACTAGCGCCTACGAGCAGTACTTC
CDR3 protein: CASSLEVTSAYEQYF

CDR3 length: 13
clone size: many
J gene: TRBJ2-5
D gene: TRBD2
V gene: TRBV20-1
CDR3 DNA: TGCAGTGCTACGGGACTAGCGGGAGAGACCCAGTACTTC
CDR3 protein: CSATGLAGETQYF

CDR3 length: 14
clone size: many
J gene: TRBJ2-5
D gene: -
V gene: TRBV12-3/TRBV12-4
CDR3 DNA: TGTGCCAGCAGTCCCGGGGATTCGAAGAGAACCCAGTACTTC
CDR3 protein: CASSPGDSKRTQYF

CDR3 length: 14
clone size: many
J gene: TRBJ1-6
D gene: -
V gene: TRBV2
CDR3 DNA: TGTGCCAGCAGTGTTTCAGTCTATAATTCACCCCTCCACTTT
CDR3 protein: CASSVSVYNSPLHF

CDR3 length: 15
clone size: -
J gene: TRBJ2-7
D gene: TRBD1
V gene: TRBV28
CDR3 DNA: TGTGCCAGCAGCCTTGGGACAGGGGTTTTGAGGGAGCAGTACTTC
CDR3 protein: CASSLGTGVLREQYF

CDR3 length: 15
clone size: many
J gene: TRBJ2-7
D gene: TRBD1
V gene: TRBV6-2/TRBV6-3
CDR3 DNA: TGTGCCAGCAGTTTCCGGACAGGTTGGTTCTACGAGCAGTACTTC
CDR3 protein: CASSFRTGWFYEQYF

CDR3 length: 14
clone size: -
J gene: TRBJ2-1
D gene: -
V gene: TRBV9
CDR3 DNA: TGTGCCAGCAGCCCCCGATTTCCCTACAATGAGCAGTTCTTC
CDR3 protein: CASSPRFPYNEQFF

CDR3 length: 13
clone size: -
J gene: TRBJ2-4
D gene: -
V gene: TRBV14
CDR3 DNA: TGTGCCAGCAGCCAGGGAAGATTTGACATTCAGTACTTC
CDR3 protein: CASSQGRFDIQYF

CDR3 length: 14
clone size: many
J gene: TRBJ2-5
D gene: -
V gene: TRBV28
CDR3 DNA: TGTGCCAGCAGCTCCCCTAGAGGAGGGGAGACCCAGTACTTC
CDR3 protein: CASSSPRGGETQYF

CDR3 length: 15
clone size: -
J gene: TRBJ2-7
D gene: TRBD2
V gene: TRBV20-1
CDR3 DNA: TGCAGTGCTAGTTCCCTAGCGGGGCAATCCTACGAGCAGTACTTC
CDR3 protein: CSASSLAGQSYEQYF

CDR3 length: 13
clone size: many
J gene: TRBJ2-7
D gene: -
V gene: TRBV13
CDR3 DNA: TGTGCCAGCAGGATTGCAGTGTTCCCCGAGCAGTACTTC
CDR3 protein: CASRIAVFPEQYF

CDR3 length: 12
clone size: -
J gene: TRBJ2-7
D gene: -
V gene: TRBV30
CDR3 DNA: TGTGCCTGGAGTACGGGGGTCTACGAGCAGTACTTC
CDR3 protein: CAWSTGVYEQYF

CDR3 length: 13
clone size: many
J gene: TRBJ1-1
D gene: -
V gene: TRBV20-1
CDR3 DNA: TGCAGTGCTAGTTTTTCCAGGGTTGGTGAAGCTTTCTTT
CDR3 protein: CSASFSRVGEAFF

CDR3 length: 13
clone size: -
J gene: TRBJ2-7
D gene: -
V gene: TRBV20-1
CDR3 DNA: TGCAGTGCTAGCAGCCAGGGAAGCTACGAGCAGTACTTC
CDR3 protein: CSASSQGSYEQYF

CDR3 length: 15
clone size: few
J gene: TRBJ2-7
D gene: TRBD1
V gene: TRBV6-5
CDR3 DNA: TGTGCCAGCAGTTATAGACAGGGCAGCTCCTACGAGCAGTACTTC
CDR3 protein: CASSYRQGSSYEQYF

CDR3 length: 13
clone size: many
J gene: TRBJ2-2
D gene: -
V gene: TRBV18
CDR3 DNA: TGTGCCAGCTCACCTCAGGTTACCGGGGAGCTGTTTTTT
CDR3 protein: CASSPQVTGELFF

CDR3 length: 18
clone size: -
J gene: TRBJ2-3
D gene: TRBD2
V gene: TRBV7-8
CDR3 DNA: TGTGCCAGCAGCTTAAGGTTAAGGGCGGGAGGTAACACAGATACGCAGTATTTT
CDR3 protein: CASSLRLRAGGNTDTQYF

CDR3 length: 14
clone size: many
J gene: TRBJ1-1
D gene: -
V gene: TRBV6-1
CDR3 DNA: TGTGCCAGCAGTTTAAGACAGGCCTACACTGAAGCTTTCTTT
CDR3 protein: CASSLRQAYTEAFF

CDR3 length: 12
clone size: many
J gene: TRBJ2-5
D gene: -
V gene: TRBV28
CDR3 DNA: TGTGCCAGCAGTTTTAAAGGGAGATCCCAGTACTTC
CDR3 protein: CASSFKGRSQYF

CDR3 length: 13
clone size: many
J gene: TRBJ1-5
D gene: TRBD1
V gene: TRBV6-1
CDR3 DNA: TGTGCCAGGGGACAGCTTAGCAATCAGCCCCAGCATTTT
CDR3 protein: CARGQLSNQPQHF

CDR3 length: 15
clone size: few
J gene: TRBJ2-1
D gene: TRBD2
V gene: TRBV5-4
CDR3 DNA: TGTGCCAGCAGCTTGCCCGGGACTAGCGGGAATGAGCAGTTCTTC
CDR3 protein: CASSLPGTSGNEQFF

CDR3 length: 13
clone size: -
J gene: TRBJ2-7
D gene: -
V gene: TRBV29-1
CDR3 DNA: TGCAGCGTTGAAGAAGGGGACACCTACGAGCAGTACTTC
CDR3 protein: CSVEEGDTYEQYF

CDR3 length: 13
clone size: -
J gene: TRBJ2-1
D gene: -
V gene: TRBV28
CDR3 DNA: TGTGCCAGCAGGGGGAAAACTTACAATGAGCAGTTCTTC
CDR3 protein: CASRGKTYNEQFF

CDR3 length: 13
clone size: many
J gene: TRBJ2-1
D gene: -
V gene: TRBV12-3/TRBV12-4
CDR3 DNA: TGTGCCAGCAGTCCTAACTCTCTCGGGTTGCAGTTCTTC
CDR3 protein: CASSPNSLGLQFF

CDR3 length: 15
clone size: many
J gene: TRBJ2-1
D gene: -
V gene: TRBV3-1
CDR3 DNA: TGTGCCAGCAGCGGAGGACTAACCACTTACAATGAGCAGTTCTTC
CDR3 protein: CASSGGLTTYNEQFF

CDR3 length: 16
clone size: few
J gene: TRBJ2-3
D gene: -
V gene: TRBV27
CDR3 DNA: TGTGCCAGCAGATTCTCCGGGGATCGACGCACAGATACGCAGTATTTT
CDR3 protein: CASRFSGDRRTDTQYF

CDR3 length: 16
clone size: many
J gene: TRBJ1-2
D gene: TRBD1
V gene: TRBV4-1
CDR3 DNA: TGCGCCAGCAGCCAAACCGGACAGGGGGCGAACTATGGCTACACCTTC
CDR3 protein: CASSQTGQGANYGYTF

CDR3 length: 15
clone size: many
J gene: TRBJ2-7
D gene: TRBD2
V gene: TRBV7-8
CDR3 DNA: TGTGCCAGCAGGCGAACTAGCGGGTCAGGGGACGAGCAGTACTTC
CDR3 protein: CASRRTSGSGDEQYF

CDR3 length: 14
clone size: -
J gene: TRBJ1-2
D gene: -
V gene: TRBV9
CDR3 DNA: TGTGCCAGCAGCCGGGACACTGCGGGCTATGGCTACACCTTC
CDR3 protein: CASSRDTAGYGYTF

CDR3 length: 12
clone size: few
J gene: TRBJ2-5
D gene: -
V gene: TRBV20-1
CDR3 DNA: TGCAGTGCGTACCAGCGGGCCGGGACCCAGTACTTC
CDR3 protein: CSAYQRAGTQYF

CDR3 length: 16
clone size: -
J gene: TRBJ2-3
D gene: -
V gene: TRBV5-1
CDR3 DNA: TGCGCCAGCAGCTTGGCCGGACTCCCAATAACAGATACGCAGTATTTT
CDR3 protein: CASSLAGLPITDTQYF

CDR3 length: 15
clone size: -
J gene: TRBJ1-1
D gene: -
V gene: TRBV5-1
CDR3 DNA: TGCGCCAGCAGCTTGCCGGGACAAATGAACACTGAAGCTTTCTTT
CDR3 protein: CASSLPGQMNTEAFF

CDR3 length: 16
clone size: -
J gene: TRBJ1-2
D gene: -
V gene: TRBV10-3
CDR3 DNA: TGTGCCATCAGTAGGAATGTACCCGATGAAAGCGGGGGCTACACCTTC
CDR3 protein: CAISRNVPDESGGYTF

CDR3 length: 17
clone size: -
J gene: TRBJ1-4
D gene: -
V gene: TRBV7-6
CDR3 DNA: TGTGCCAGCAGCTTAGCGGGGGGGGGCAGGATGAATGAAAAACTGTTTTTT
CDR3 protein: CASSLAGGGRMNEKLFF

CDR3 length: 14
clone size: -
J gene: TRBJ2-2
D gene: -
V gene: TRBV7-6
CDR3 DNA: TGTGCCAGCACCCCTCGCCGCCACACCGGGGAGCTGTTTTTT
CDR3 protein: CASTPRRHTGELFF

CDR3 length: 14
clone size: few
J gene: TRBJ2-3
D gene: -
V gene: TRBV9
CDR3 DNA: TGTGCCAGCAGCGACAGGGTATCCACAGATACGCAGTATTTT
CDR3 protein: CASSDRVSTDTQYF

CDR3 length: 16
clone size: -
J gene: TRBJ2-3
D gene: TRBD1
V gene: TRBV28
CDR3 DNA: TGTGCCAGCAGTCAATACAGGGGGCTGGGCACAGGTACGCAGTATTTT
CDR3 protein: CASSQYRGLGTGTQYF

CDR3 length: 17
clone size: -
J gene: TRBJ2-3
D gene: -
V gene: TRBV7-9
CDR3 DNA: TGTGCCAGCAGCTTAGACCGGGACTCGAGAATAGCAGATACGCAGTATTTT
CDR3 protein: CASSLDRDSRIADTQYF

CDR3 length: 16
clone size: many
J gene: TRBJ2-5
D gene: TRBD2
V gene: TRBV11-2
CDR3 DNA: TGTGCCAGCAGCTTAGGACTAGCGGGACCCCAGGAGACCCAGTACTTC
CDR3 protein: CASSLGLAGPQETQYF

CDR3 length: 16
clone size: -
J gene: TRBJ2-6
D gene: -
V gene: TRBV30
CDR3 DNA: TGTGCCTGGAGTGCGATAGGACTCTCTGGGGCCAACGTCCTGACTTTC
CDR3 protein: CAWSAIGLSGANVLTF

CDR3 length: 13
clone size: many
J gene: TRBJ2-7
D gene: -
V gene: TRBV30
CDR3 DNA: TGTGCCTGGAGCGACTTTACATCCTACGAGCAGTACTTC
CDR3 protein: CAWSDFTSYEQYF

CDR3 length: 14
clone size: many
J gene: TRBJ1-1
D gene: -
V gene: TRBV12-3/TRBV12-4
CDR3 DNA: TGTGCCAGCAGTCGTGGACCTCCGGACACTGAAGCTTTCTTT
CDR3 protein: CASSRGPPDTEAFF